This T cell receptor beta chain appears in the sequencing data of a study of cytomegalovirus exposure and HLA in healthy donors. Researchers ran the PCR with 60 Vbeta and 13 Jbeta primers. TCRdb's copy holds only in-frame clones and misses some; the assay was immunoSEQ multiplex PCR. The sample records 130,000 or so clones, 81% being singletons. This CDR3 spans 15 amino acids. CDR1 SGHRS and CDR2 YFSETQ come from the germline V gene. The receptor was isolated from a man aged 18-30 years in good health and CMV-seronegative. Input material: PBMCs. The chain recombines TRBV5-1 with TRBJ2-5; possible D gene TRBD1, 6 bases. The assigned J gene may be wrong: the sequence end matches TRBJ2-7 better. DNA for the CDR3: TGCGCCAGCAGCCCGCGGCAGGGGAGCTCCTACGAGCAGTACTTC. Protein sequence: CASSPRQGSSYEQYF.